These T cell receptor beta chains were read from a single sample in a study of Ad26.COV2.S vaccination and SARS-CoV-2 variants. Profiled with immunoSEQ multiplex PCR; TCRdb holds only in-frame clones, not every one. Among a few hundred thousand clones, about 87% were seen once, and the ten largest hold roughly 3.5%. The sequences come from peripheral blood, collected in a trial of Ad26.COV2.S vaccine versus placebo. The receptors were sampled from a person aged 18-65 years who received the Ad26.COV2.S COVID-19 vaccine or a placebo. Each CDR3 is given with its conserved first and last residue. A D gene is named only where the DNA matches it firmly. Clone size appears in some rows only: once, few, many, or a class for an expanded clone.

size: -; V: TRBV6-1; J: TRBJ2-3; D: TRBD1; DNA: TGTGCCAGCAGTGAGCAGGGGGCCGAGGGAGATACGCAGTATTTT; CDR3: CASSEQGAEGDTQYF
size: -; V: TRBV18; J: TRBJ2-5; D: TRBD1; DNA: TGTGCCAGCTCACCACCATGGACAGGAAAGCAAGAGACCCAGTACTTC; CDR3: CASSPPWTGKQETQYF
size: once; V: TRBV2; J: TRBJ2-4; D: -; DNA: TGTGCCAGCAACCTAGCCAAAAACATTCAGTACTTC; CDR3: CASNLAKNIQYF
size: -; V: TRBV2; J: TRBJ1-2; D: TRBD1; DNA: TGTGCCAGCAGCCTCCCGGGACAGGGGACTTCATACACCTTC; CDR3: CASSLPGQGTSYTF
size: -; V: TRBV13; J: TRBJ2-5; D: -; DNA: TGTGCCAGCAGCTTACGAGGCAAAGAGACCCAGTACTTC; CDR3: CASSLRGKETQYF
size: -; V: TRBV28; J: TRBJ2-7; D: -; DNA: TGTGCCAGCAGAAATGGGGGGTCCTACGAGCAGTACTTC; CDR3: CASRNGGSYEQYF
size: -; V: TRBV7-2; J: TRBJ1-5; D: TRBD1; DNA: TGTGCCAGCAGCTATACGACGGGACAGACTAATCAGCCCCAGCATTTT; CDR3: CASSYTTGQTNQPQHF
size: -; V: TRBV27; J: TRBJ1-6; D: -; DNA: TGTGCCAGCAGTTCAGGGGAGGGTTCACCCCTCCACTTT; CDR3: CASSSGEGSPLHF
size: -; V: TRBV30; J: TRBJ2-3; D: -; DNA: TGTGCCCGAGAGGCTGGGCGCACAGATACGCAGTATTTT; CDR3: CAREAGRTDTQYF
size: -; V: TRBV18; J: TRBJ1-4; D: -; DNA: TGTGCCAGCTCAAGGTCCCTCGAAGAAAAACTGTTTTTT; CDR3: CASSRSLEEKLFF
size: -; V: TRBV29-1; J: TRBJ1-1; D: -; DNA: TGCAGCGTCCCTAGGGACACTGAAGCTTTCTTT; CDR3: CSVPRDTEAFF
size: once; V: TRBV6-5; J: TRBJ2-7; D: TRBD2; DNA: TGTGCCAGCAGTTTACTAGCGGGAGGGTACGAGCAGTACTTC; CDR3: CASSLLAGGYEQYF
size: -; V: TRBV7-8; J: TRBJ2-3; D: -; DNA: TGTGCCAGCAGCCCCAGTGTTGAGGCCACCACGTATACGCAGTATTTT; CDR3: CASSPSVEATTYTQYF
size: -; V: TRBV5-1; J: TRBJ2-7; D: -; DNA: TGCGCCAGCAGCTTGGGCGCCTCCTACGAGCAGTACTTC; CDR3: CASSLGASYEQYF
size: few; V: TRBV5-4; J: TRBJ2-7; D: -; DNA: TGTGCCAGCAGCTTGGAACATTCCTACGAGCAGTACTTC; CDR3: CASSLEHSYEQYF
size: -; V: TRBV7-3; J: TRBJ2-5; D: -; DNA: TGTGCCAGCAGCCAAGGACGGACGGCCACTCAAGAGACCCAGTACTTC; CDR3: CASSQGRTATQETQYF
size: -; V: TRBV27; J: TRBJ1-4; D: -; DNA: TGTGCCAGCAGTCTCAAGGGGAGGGTAGGTGAAAAACTGTTTTTT; CDR3: CASSLKGRVGEKLFF
size: -; V: TRBV2; J: TRBJ1-2; D: TRBD1; DNA: TGTGCCAGCAGTGGACAGGGGGCGGGAGGCTACACCTTC; CDR3: CASSGQGAGGYTF
size: -; V: TRBV5-1; J: TRBJ2-7; D: TRBD1; DNA: TGCGCCAGCAGCGTAGGTGCGGGACAGGGGGTTTACGAGCAGTACTTC; CDR3: CASSVGAGQGVYEQYF
size: -; V: TRBV29-1; J: TRBJ1-2; D: TRBD1; DNA: TGCAGCGCCCACAGGGGAGGAGGCTACACCTTC; CDR3: CSAHRGGGYTF
size: -; V: TRBV3-1/TRBV3-2; J: TRBJ2-3; D: TRBD2; DNA: TGTGCCAGCAGCCTCGGACTAGCGGTGATAGATACGCAGTATTTT; CDR3: CASSLGLAVIDTQYF
size: -; V: TRBV19; J: TRBJ2-3; D: -; DNA: TGTGCCAGTAGTCCGGGACATAGCACAGATACGCAGTATTTT; CDR3: CASSPGHSTDTQYF
size: few; V: TRBV5-4; J: TRBJ2-7; D: -; DNA: TGTGCCAGCAGCTTGGCTAGCTCAGGGGCCTACGAGCAGTACTTC; CDR3: CASSLASSGAYEQYF
size: -; V: TRBV7-2; J: TRBJ2-1; D: TRBD2; DNA: TGTGCCAGCAGCTTAGCATGGACGGGGGGATACAATGAGCAGTTCTTC; CDR3: CASSLAWTGGYNEQFF
size: -; V: TRBV5-6; J: TRBJ2-3; D: TRBD2; DNA: TGTGCCAGCACCCTAGCGGGAGACACAGATACGCAGTATTTT; CDR3: CASTLAGDTDTQYF
size: -; V: TRBV19; J: TRBJ2-2; D: -; DNA: TGTGCCAGTAGACCGACGCGTGCAGGGTTTGCCGGGGAGCTGTTTTTT; CDR3: CASRPTRAGFAGELFF
size: once; V: TRBV6-5; J: TRBJ2-2; D: -; DNA: TGTGCCAGCAGTTACTCGAACAGCTTCAGCACCGGGGAGCTGTTTTTT; CDR3: CASSYSNSFSTGELFF
size: -; V: TRBV6-5; J: TRBJ1-1; D: TRBD1; DNA: TGTGCCAGCAGTTACTATCTGACAGGGCAAACTGAAGCTTTCTTT; CDR3: CASSYYLTGQTEAFF
size: once; V: TRBV18; J: TRBJ1-2; D: -; DNA: TGTGCCAGCTCACCACAGGACGGAGCTAACTATGGCTACACCTTC; CDR3: CASSPQDGANYGYTF
size: -; V: TRBV13; J: TRBJ1-5; D: -; DNA: TGTGCCAGCAGCTTATCCGGGGTTAGCAATCAGCCCCAGCATTTT; CDR3: CASSLSGVSNQPQHF
size: -; V: TRBV5-8; J: TRBJ1-1; D: -; DNA: TGTGCCAGCAGCTTGGTTCAAGCTTTCTTT; CDR3: CASSLVQAFF
size: -; V: TRBV15; J: TRBJ1-2; D: -; DNA: TGTGCCACCAGCAGAGGAACCGATAACTATGGCTACACCTTC; CDR3: CATSRGTDNYGYTF
size: once; V: TRBV19; J: TRBJ1-4; D: -; DNA: TGTGCCAGTACCCGGCAGAATAATGAAAAACTGTTTTTT; CDR3: CASTRQNNEKLFF
size: -; V: TRBV5-1; J: TRBJ2-7; D: -; DNA: TGCGCCAGCAGCCTAAACAGGGAAAACTACGAGCAGTACTTC; CDR3: CASSLNRENYEQYF
size: -; V: TRBV29-1; J: TRBJ1-1; D: -; DNA: TGCAGCGTGGATGCGGGGGGCACTGAAGCTTTCTTT; CDR3: CSVDAGGTEAFF
size: -; V: TRBV30; J: TRBJ2-7; D: -; DNA: TGTGCCTGGAGTCCCCGATTTTACGAGCAGTACTTC; CDR3: CAWSPRFYEQYF
size: -; V: TRBV2; J: TRBJ2-1; D: -; DNA: TGTGCCAGCAGCGGGGGACTGGTCTACAATGAGCAGTTCTTC; CDR3: CASSGGLVYNEQFF
size: once; V: TRBV6-5; J: TRBJ2-1; D: -; DNA: TGTGCCAGCAGGGGTTACAGGGACGAGCAGTTCTTC; CDR3: CASRGYRDEQFF
size: -; V: TRBV27; J: TRBJ2-1; D: -; DNA: TGTGCCAGCAGTTCCCCCTATAAGGGGAGCTCCTACAATGAGCAGTTCTTC; CDR3: CASSSPYKGSSYNEQFF
size: -; V: TRBV12-3/TRBV12-4; J: TRBJ2-7; D: -; DNA: TGTGCCAGCAGCCAAACTCCTTACGAGCAGTACTTC; CDR3: CASSQTPYEQYF
size: -; V: TRBV29-1; J: TRBJ1-6; D: TRBD1; DNA: TGCAGCGCCCGGACAGGCTCCTATAATTCACCCCTCCACTTT; CDR3: CSARTGSYNSPLHF
size: once; V: TRBV5-4; J: TRBJ2-2; D: -; DNA: TGTGCCAGCAGCCCCCGTGGCGGGGACACCGGGGAGCTGTTTTTT; CDR3: CASSPRGGDTGELFF
size: -; V: TRBV3-1/TRBV3-2; J: TRBJ2-7; D: -; DNA: TGTGCCAGCAGCCAAGTGGCTTCATCCTACGAGCAGTACTTC; CDR3: CASSQVASSYEQYF
size: -; V: TRBV21-1; J: TRBJ2-7; D: -; DNA: TGTGCCAGCAGCAAAGAGAACAGGGATTACGAGCAGTACTTC; CDR3: CASSKENRDYEQYF
size: -; V: TRBV11-2; J: TRBJ2-4; D: -; DNA: TGTGCCAGCAGCTTAGAGGTGTTTGGAGATTCGTCCAAAAACATTCAGTACTTC; CDR3: CASSLEVFGDSSKNIQYF
size: -; V: TRBV27; J: TRBJ1-2; D: TRBD1; DNA: TGTGCCAGCAGTCCTAGACAGGGGGCAATCTATGGCTACACCTTC; CDR3: CASSPRQGAIYGYTF
size: -; V: TRBV11-3; J: TRBJ2-2; D: -; DNA: TGTGCCAGCAGCTTAGGAGGGCTGGAGACCGGGGAGCTGTTTTTT; CDR3: CASSLGGLETGELFF
size: -; V: TRBV10-3; J: TRBJ1-5; D: -; DNA: TGTGCCATCAGTCCTGACAGTTTCTATAGCAATCAGCCCCAGCATTTT; CDR3: CAISPDSFYSNQPQHF
size: once; V: TRBV7-2; J: TRBJ1-2; D: -; DNA: TGTGCCAGCAGCCTAGTCCGGGGGGCAGGTGGCTACACCTTC; CDR3: CASSLVRGAGGYTF
size: -; V: TRBV7-3; J: TRBJ1-6; D: -; DNA: TGTGCCAGCAGCTTATGGGGGCCCGGTTCACCCCTCCACTTT; CDR3: CASSLWGPGSPLHF
size: few; V: TRBV28; J: TRBJ2-7; D: -; DNA: TGTGCCAGCCTGGGGCAGGACCTCGGGGGCTACGAGCAGTACTTC; CDR3: CASLGQDLGGYEQYF
size: -; V: TRBV2; J: TRBJ1-5; D: TRBD1; DNA: TGTGCCAGCAGGACAGGGGGAGGAGGCAATCAGCCCCAGCATTTT; CDR3: CASRTGGGGNQPQHF
size: -; V: TRBV5-1; J: TRBJ2-5; D: -; DNA: TGCGCCAGCAGCTTGGGGCCGCTGACGGAGACCCAGTACTTC; CDR3: CASSLGPLTETQYF